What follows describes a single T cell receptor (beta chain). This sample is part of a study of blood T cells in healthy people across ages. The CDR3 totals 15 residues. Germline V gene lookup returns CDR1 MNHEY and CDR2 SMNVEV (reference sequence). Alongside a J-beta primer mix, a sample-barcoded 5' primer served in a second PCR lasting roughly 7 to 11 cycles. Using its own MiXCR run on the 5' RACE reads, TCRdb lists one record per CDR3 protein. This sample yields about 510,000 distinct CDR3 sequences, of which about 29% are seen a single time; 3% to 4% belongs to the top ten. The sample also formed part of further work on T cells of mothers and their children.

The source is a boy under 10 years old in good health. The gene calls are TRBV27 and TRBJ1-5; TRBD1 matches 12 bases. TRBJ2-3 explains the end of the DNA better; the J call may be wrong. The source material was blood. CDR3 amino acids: CASSFGTGGDQPQYF. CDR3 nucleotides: TGTGCCAGCAGTTTCGGGACAGGGGGCGATCAGCCCCAGTATTTT.